The entry below describes one T cell receptor (beta chain). Sequencing used immunoSEQ multiplex PCR; TCRdb keeps in-frame clones, though not all of them. The sample yields fewer than 850,000 clones, just over 95% seen once. Naivety among CD8 cells was defined by CD45RO negativity and positive CCR7 selection, thereby excluding terminally differentiated effector memory CD45RA+ cells. V was trimmed by 4 bases and J by 8 bases, leaving 10 bases between them. There are 12 residues in the CDR3. CDR1 SGDLS and CDR2 YYNGEE come from the germline V gene. The sample originates from a study of shared clonotypes between healthy human individuals. At the level of the study: Each donor had three CD4 naive, three CD4 memory, two CD8 naive and one CD8 memory plate.

The sequence was obtained from a man younger than 40 in good health. V usage is TRBV9 and J usage is TRBJ2-1, with D hard to call. The sample comprised naive CD8+ T cells sorted from blood. The DNA for the CDR3 is TGTGCCAGCAGCTATGGGCCCTATGAGCAGTTCTTC. Its translation: CASSYGPYEQFF. The full variable domain, its missing parts supplied by reference TRBV9 and TRBJ2-1, is DSGVTQTPKHLITATGQRVTLRCSPRSGDLSVYWYQQSLDQGLQFLIQYYNGEERAKGNILERFSAQQFPDLHSELNLSSLELGDSALYFCASSYGPYEQFFGPGTRLTVL.